This passage covers 3 T cell receptor beta chains from one sample sequenced in a study of STAT5B mutations in CD4+ large granular lymphocyte leukemia. Generated by immunoSEQ multiplex PCR, the TCRdb table keeps only in-frame clones and is missing some. The sample records about 32,000 clones, around 66% being singletons. The sequenced material came from CD4+ T cells from blood buffy coats. The receptors here all came from a human donor in good health.

This clone was counted only a few times. CDR3 region: CASSGSTATNEKLFF. CDR3 DNA: TGTGCCAGCAGTGGCAGTACAGCAACTAATGAAAAACTGTTTTTT. This chain connects TRBV6-1 to TRBJ1-4, with D unclear. The CDR3 is 15 residues long. Per the germline V gene, CDR1 is MNHNS and CDR2 is SASEGT. V gave up 4 bases and J gave up 0 bases, with 9 bases separating them.

The CDR3 bases are TGTGCCAGCCGTTCCACCGGATCTTACAATGAGCAGTTCTTC. Encoded protein: CASRSTGSYNEQFF. The chain links TRBV27 to TRBJ2-1; no firm D call. The CDR3 is made up of 14 amino acids. CDR1 and CDR2 from the germline V gene are MNHEY and SMNVEV (reference sequence). Deletions cut 8 bases from V and 4 bases from J, with 15 bases between.

The chain has TRBV28 and TRBJ1-1; D unclear. Germline lookup yields CDR1 MDHEN and CDR2 SYDVKM. There are 18 residues in the CDR3. The V and J ends lost 5 bases and 2 bases respectively, with 24 bases between them. DNA for the CDR3: TGTGCCAGCAGTCAACTCAAGATCGGCGGGCCTATTAACACTGAAGCTTTCTTT. Translated, it gives CASSQLKIGGPINTEAFF.